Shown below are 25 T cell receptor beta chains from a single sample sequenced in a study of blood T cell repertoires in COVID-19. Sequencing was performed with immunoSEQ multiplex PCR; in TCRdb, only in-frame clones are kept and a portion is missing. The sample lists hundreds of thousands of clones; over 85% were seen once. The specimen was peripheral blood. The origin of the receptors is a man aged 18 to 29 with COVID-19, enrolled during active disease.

This CDR3 is CASRYDLAGLETQYF. Here the CDR3 DNA reads TGTGCCAGCAGGTACGACTTGGCGGGTCTGGAGACCCAGTACTTC. The V gene is TRBV2, the J gene TRBJ2-5, with D possibly TRBD2 on 5 matching bases. The V end lost 6 bases, the J end lost 5 bases, and 19 bases lay between the germline ends. The CDR3 contains 15 residues. Germline V gives CDR1 SNHLY, CDR2 FYNNEI.

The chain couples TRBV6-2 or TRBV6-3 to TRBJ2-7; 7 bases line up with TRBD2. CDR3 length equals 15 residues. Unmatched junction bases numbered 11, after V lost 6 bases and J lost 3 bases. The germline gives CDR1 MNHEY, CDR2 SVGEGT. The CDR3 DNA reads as TGTGCCAGCAGCTCCTACCACGGGACTAACTACGAGCAGTACTTC. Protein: CASSSYHGTNYEQYF.

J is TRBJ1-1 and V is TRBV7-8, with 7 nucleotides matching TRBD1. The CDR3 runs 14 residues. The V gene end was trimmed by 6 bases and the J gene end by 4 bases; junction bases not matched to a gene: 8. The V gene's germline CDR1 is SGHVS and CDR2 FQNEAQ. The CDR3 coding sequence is TGTGCCAGCAGTTTCCAGGGGGGTCCCACTGAAGCTTTCTTT. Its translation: CASSFQGGPTEAFF.

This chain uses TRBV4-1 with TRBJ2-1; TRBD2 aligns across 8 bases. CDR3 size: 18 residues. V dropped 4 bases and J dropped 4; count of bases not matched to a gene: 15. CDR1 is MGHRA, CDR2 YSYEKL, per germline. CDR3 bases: TGCGCCAGCAGCCCCAGGGCAGGTAGCGGGAAGGGATACAATGAGCAGTTCTTC. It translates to CASSPRAGSGKGYNEQFF.

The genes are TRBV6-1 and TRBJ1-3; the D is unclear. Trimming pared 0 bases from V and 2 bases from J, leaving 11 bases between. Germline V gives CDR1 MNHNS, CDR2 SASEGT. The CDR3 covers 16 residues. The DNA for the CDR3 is TGTGCCAGCAGTGAAGCGCTCGGGGTAGCTGGAAACACCATATATTTT. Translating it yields CASSEALGVAGNTIYF.

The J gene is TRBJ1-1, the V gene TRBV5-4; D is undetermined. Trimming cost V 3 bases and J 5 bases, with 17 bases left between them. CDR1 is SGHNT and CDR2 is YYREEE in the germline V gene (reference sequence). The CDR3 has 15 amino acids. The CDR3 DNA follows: TGTGCCAGCAGCTCCGATGGTCCGGCGAGGACTGAAGCTTTCTTT. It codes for CASSSDGPARTEAFF.

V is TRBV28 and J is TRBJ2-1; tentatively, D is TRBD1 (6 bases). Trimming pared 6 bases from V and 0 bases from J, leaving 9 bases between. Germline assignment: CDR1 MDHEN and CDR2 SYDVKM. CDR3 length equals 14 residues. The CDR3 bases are TGTGCCAGCAGGGGGGCGAGCTCCTACAATGAGCAGTTCTTC. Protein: CASRGASSYNEQFF.

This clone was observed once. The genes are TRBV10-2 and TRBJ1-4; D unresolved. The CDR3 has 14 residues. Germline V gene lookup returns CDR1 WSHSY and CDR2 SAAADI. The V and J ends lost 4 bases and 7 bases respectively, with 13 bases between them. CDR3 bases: TGCGCCAGCAGTGCGGAAAGTTGGAGTGAAAAACTGTTTTTT. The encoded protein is CASSAESWSEKLFF.

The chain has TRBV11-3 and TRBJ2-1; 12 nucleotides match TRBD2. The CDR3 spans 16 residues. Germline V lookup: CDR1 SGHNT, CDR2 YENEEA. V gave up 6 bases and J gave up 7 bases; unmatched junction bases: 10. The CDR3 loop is CASRFRLAGGGNEQFF. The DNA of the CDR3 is TGTGCCAGCAGATTCCGCCTAGCGGGAGGGGGTAATGAGCAGTTCTTC.

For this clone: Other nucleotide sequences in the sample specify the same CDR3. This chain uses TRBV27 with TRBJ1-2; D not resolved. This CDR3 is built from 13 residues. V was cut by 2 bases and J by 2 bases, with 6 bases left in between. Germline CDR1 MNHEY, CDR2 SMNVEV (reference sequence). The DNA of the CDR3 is TGTGCCAGCAGTTTAAGAGGGAACTATGGCTACACCTTC. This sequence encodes CASSLRGNYGYTF.

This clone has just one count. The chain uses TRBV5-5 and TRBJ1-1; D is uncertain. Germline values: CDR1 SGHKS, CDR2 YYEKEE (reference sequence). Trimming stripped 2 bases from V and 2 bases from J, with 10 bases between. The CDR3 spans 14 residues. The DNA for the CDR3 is TGTGCCAGCAGCTTCTGGGCCTTAAACACTGAAGCTTTCTTT. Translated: CASSFWALNTEAFF.

The CDR3 spells CASSPRGLADEQYF. Written as DNA, the CDR3 is TGTGCCAGCAGTCCCAGGGGACTAGCGGACGAGCAGTACTTC. The chain has TRBV6-4 and TRBJ2-7; 11 positions match TRBD2. The V gene end was trimmed by 5 bases and the J gene end by 5 bases; junction bases not matched to a gene: 5. CDR3 size: 14 residues. Germline lookup yields CDR1 MRHNA and CDR2 SNTAGT.

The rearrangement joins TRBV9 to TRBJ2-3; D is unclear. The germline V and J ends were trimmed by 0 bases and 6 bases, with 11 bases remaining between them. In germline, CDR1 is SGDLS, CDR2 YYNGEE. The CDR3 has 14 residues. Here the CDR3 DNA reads TGTGCCAGCAGCGTAGAGCCCGAGTGGGATACGCAGTATTTT. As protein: CASSVEPEWDTQYF.

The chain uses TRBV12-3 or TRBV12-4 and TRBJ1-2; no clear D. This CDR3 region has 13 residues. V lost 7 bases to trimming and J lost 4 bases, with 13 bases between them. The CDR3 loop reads CASTTGSGYGYTF. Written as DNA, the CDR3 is TGTGCCAGCACGACGGGGTCTGGCTATGGCTACACCTTC.

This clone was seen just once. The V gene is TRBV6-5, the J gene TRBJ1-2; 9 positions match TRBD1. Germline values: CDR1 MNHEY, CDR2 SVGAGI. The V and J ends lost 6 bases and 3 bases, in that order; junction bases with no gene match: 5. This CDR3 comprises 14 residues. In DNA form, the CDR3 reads TGTGCCAGCAGCGACCGACAGGGGGACTATGGCTACACCTTC. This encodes CASSDRQGDYGYTF.

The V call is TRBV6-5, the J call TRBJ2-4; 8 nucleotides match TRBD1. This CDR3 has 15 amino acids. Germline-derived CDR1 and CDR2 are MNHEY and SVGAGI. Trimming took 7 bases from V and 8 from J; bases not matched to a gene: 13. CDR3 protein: CASTFRRTGRDIQYF. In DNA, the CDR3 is TGTGCCAGCACTTTCCGACGGACAGGGCGGGACATTCAGTACTTC.

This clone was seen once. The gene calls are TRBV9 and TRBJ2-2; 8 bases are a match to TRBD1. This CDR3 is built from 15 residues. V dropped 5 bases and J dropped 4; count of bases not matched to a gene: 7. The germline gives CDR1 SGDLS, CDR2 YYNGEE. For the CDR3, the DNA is TGTGCCAGCAGAAGGACAGGGCTCGGCACCGGGGAGCTGTTTTTT. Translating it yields CASRRTGLGTGELFF.

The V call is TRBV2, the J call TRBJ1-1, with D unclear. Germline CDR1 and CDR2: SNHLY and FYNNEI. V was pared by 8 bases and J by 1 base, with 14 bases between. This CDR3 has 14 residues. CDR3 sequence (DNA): TGTGCCAGCGACCTACAGTCGACGAACACTGAAGCTTTCTTT. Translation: CASDLQSTNTEAFF.

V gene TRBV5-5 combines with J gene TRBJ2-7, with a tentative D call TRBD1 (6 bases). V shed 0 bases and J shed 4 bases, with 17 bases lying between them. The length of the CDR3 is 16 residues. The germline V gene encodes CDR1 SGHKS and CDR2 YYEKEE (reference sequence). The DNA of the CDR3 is TGTGCCAGCAGCTTGGAAGGGGTCGGGACAATTTACGAGCAGTACTTC. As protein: CASSLEGVGTIYEQYF.

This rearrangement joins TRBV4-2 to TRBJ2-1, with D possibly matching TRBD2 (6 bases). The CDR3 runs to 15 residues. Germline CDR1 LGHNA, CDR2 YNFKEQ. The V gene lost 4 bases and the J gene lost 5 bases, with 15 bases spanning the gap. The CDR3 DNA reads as TGTGCCAGCAGCCCTAGGACTAACGTCAACAATGAGCAGTTCTTC. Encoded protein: CASSPRTNVNNEQFF.

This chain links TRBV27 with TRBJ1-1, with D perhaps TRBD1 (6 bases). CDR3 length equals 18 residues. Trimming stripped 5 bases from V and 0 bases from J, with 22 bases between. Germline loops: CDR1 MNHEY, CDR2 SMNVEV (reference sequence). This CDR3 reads CASSPRTAPWGMNTEAFF. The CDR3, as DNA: TGTGCCAGCAGTCCAAGGACAGCCCCATGGGGGATGAACACTGAAGCTTTCTTT.

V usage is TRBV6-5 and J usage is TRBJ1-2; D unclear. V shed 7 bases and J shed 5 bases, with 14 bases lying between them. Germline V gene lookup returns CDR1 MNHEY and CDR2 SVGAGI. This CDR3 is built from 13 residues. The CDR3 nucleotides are TGTGCCAGCACAGGCGGATCGGGGTATGGCTACACCTTC. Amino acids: CASTGGSGYGYTF.

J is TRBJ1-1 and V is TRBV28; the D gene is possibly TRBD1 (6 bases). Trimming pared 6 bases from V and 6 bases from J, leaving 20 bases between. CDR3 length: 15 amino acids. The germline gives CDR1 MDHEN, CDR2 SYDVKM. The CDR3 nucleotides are TGTGCCAGCAGCCCCGGGACAACCGGGTCATCTGAAGCTTTCTTT. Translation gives CASSPGTTGSSEAFF.

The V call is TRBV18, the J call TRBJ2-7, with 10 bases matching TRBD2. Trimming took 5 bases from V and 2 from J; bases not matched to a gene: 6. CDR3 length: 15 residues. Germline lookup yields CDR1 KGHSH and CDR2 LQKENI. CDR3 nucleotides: TGTGCCAGCTCATCCGGGACTAGCGTGACCTACGAGCAGTACTTC. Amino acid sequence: CASSSGTSVTYEQYF.

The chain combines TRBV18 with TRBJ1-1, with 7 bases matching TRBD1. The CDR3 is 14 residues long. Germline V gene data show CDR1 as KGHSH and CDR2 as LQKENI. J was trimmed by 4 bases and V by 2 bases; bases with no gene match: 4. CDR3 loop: CASSPDGTATEAFF. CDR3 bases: TGTGCCAGCTCACCAGATGGGACAGCCACTGAAGCTTTCTTT. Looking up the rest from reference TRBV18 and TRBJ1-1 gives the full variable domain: NAGVMQNPRHLVRRRGQEARLRCSPMKGHSHVYWYRQLPEEGLKFMVYLQKENIIDESGMPKERFSAEFPKEGPSILRIQQVVRGDSAAYFCASSPDGTATEAFFGQGTRLTVV.